The next 5 T cell receptor beta chains were all read from a single sample in a study of identical twins (dated by TCRdb to 2016 to 2018). Receptor amplification or capture employed 5' RACE. Reads for this sample came from an Illumina HiSeq 2000. TCRdb ran its own pipeline on the public reads, namely fastp trimming at Q25 and MiXCR clone calling, and kept in-frame beta chains. CDR3 protein sequences are deduplicated, and each keeps its most common genes and DNA. The sample yields 400,000 to 500,000 distinct CDR3 sequences; 15% to 20% were counted once. The top ten clones comprise 10% to 15% of the sample. Sequencing was done on a sample of naive T cells sorted from blood. According to the study, the label for this sample's cell subset or site signals: cells isolated with a human naive T-cell isolation kit. The receptors were gathered from a man in his fifties in good health.

This chain links TRBV11-2 with TRBJ2-7; no definite D call. Germline CDR1 is SGHAT and CDR2 is FQNNGV. Trimming stripped 1 base from V and 3 bases from J, with 10 bases between. This CDR3 has 14 residues. The CDR3 spells CASSLGGSLYEQYF. The CDR3 coding sequence is TGTGCCAGCAGCTTAGGGGGTAGCCTCTACGAGCAGTACTTC. The complete variable domain, with remaining parts taken from reference TRBV11-2 and TRBJ2-7, reads EAGVAQSPRYKIIEKRQSVAFWCNPISGHATLYWYQQILGQGPKLLIQFQNNGVVDDSQLPKDRFSAERLKGVDSTLKIQPAKLEDSAVYLCASSLGGSLYEQYFGPGTRLTVT.

Many counts were recorded for this clonotype. The V and J genes are TRBV12-3 or TRBV12-4 and TRBJ1-5, with 10 bases matching TRBD1. With V trimmed by 9 bases and J by 7 bases, 9 bases remained unmatched. This CDR3 contains 14 residues. For the CDR3, the DNA is TGTGCCAGTGGGGACAGGGGACTACAACAGCCCCAGCATTTT. As protein: CASGDRGLQQPQHF.

This clonotype was observed many times. The chain uses TRBV10-3 and TRBJ2-3, with a tentative D call TRBD2 (6 bases). With 4 bases removed from V and 2 bases from J, the gap between germline ends came to 13 bases. The germline gives CDR1 ENHRY, CDR2 SYGVKD. CDR3 length: 15 residues. CDR3 sequence reads: CAISVGGPSTDTQYF. The CDR3 DNA sequence: TGTGCCATCAGTGTTGGAGGGCCCTCCACAGATACGCAGTATTTT.

This clonotype showed up just a few times. The CDR3 is CASSLGGYPYEQYF. DNA for the CDR3: TGCGCCAGCAGCTTGGGGGGTTACCCCTACGAGCAGTACTTC. V usage is TRBV5-1 and J usage is TRBJ2-7; D gene uncertain. Between the trimmed V and J ends, which lost 0 bases and 2 bases, there was a span of 9 bases. Germline assignment: CDR1 SGHRS and CDR2 YFSETQ. This CDR3 spans 14 amino acids.

CDR3 loop: CASSPIQGTGELFF. The CDR3 bases are TGCGCCAGCAGCCCGATTCAGGGTACCGGGGAGCTGTTTTTT. This chain connects TRBV5-1 to TRBJ2-2; possible D gene TRBD1, 5 bases. This CDR3 contains 14 residues. With 4 bases removed from V and 5 bases from J, the gap between germline ends came to 12 bases. Per germline, CDR1 SGHRS and CDR2 YFSETQ.